One sample yielded the 10 T cell receptor beta chains listed below, sequenced in a study of a mutant IDH1 vaccine in newly diagnosed glioma. The time point: baseline, week 1 (first vaccination visit). Treatment: pre-vaccination baseline after standard-of-care therapy. The method was immunoSEQ multiplex PCR; TCRdb's version includes in-frame clones alone and lacks a portion of them. The table has roughly 46,000 clones, 86% seen once; the top ten hold over 2%. This specimen consisted of PBMCs, obtained from a glioma patient treated with radiotherapy, temozolomide or both. These receptors all come from a man between 40 and 49 years old with glioma.

The CDR3 DNA reads as TGTGCCATCAGTGAGTCGACACAGCCCATACGGGGGGCATACGAGCAGTACTTC. Amino acids: CAISESTQPIRGAYEQYF. The V and J genes are TRBV10-3 and TRBJ2-7; a possible D gene is TRBD2 (7 bases). The CDR3 loop spans 18 amino acids. Germline V gene data show CDR1 as ENHRY and CDR2 as SYGVKD. Trimming took off 0 bases at V and 4 bases at J, with 22 bases between the two ends.

This clone was observed a few times. The rearrangement uses TRBV9 and TRBJ2-1; a possible D gene is TRBD2 (5 bases). This CDR3 contains 14 residues. V lost 4 bases and J lost 7, with 15 bases in between. Germline CDR1 is SGDLS and CDR2 is YYNGEE. The CDR3 region is CASSTGNLVNEQFF. The CDR3 coding sequence is TGTGCCAGCAGCACCGGGAACCTAGTGAATGAGCAGTTCTTC.

The genes are TRBV7-8 and TRBJ2-2; D call uncertain. This CDR3 is 14 amino acids long. CDR1 SGHVS and CDR2 FQNEAQ come from the germline V gene. V lost 5 bases and J 6 bases, leaving 13 bases between the germline ends. The CDR3 DNA sequence: TGTGCCAGCAGCCCAAGGGATGAGGCCGGGGAGCTGTTTTTT. Amino acids: CASSPRDEAGELFF.

The gene calls are TRBV2 and TRBJ1-5, with D possibly matching TRBD1 (6 bases). This CDR3 is built from 15 residues. Trimming took off 8 bases at V and 7 bases at J, with 21 bases between the two ends. Germline CDR1 and CDR2: SNHLY and FYNNEI. In nucleotides, the CDR3 is TGTGCCAGCCAATACACGGCAGGGGTTAACCAGCCCCAGCATTTT. Encoded protein: CASQYTAGVNQPQHF.

The rearrangement links TRBV2 to TRBJ1-1; TRBD1 matches at 7 bases. Germline trimming cut 8 bases from V and 8 bases from J; bases unmatched to any gene: 11. The length of the CDR3 is 13 residues. Germline V gene lookup returns CDR1 SNHLY and CDR2 FYNNEI. The CDR3 coding sequence is TGTGCCAGCCGATACAGTAGGGGGCAGGAAGCTTTCTTT. Residues: CASRYSRGQEAFF.

The chain employs TRBV5-1 and TRBJ1-3; no clear D gene. Trimming pared 1 base from V and 1 base from J, leaving 9 bases between. Germline assignment: CDR1 SGHRS and CDR2 YFSETQ. The CDR3 covers 15 residues. CDR3 sequence reads: CASSLSRSSGNTIYF. The CDR3 bases are TGCGCCAGCAGCTTGTCAAGGAGTTCTGGAAACACCATATATTTT.

The chain joins TRBV5-4 to TRBJ1-1, with 7 bases identical to TRBD1. The trim removed 5 bases at V and 1 base at J, leaving 8 bases unmatched. CDR1 is SGHNT, CDR2 YYREEE, per germline (reference sequence). The CDR3 covers 15 residues. This CDR3 reads CASSTAGGPNTEAFF. The DNA of the CDR3 is TGTGCCAGCAGTACTGCAGGGGGTCCGAACACTGAAGCTTTCTTT.

The rearrangement links TRBV7-2 to TRBJ2-2; D unresolved. The V and J ends lost 6 bases and 5 bases respectively, with 4 bases between them. Per the germline V gene, CDR1 is SGHTA and CDR2 is FQGNSA. This CDR3 is 11 amino acids long. CDR3 sequence: CASRLTGELFF. CDR3 bases: TGTGCCAGCAGACTAACCGGGGAGCTGTTTTTT.

The chain employs TRBV7-9 and TRBJ2-7; D is undetermined. The length of the CDR3 is 14 residues. V was trimmed by 4 bases and J by 4 bases, leaving 14 bases between them. Germline lookup yields CDR1 SEHNR and CDR2 FQNEAQ (reference sequence). The CDR3 region has the DNA TGTGCCAGCAGCTCCTCGTTGAGAACTTACGAGCAGTACTTC. Its protein is CASSSSLRTYEQYF.

This clone has only a few counts. The chain combines TRBV6-1 with TRBJ1-4; D gene ambiguous. Germline CDR1 reads MNHNS; CDR2 reads SASEGT. Trimming took off 5 bases at V and 6 bases at J, with 10 bases between the two ends. The CDR3 runs 13 residues. This CDR3 reads CASSRRHYEKLFF. CDR3 nucleotide sequence: TGTGCCAGCAGTCGCAGGCACTATGAAAAACTGTTTTTT.